A selection of T cell receptor beta chains follows, all from one sample in a study of Graves' ophthalmopathy and Graves' hyperthyroidism. TCRdb re-derived calls from the multiplex PCR reads in MiXCR, one entry per CDR3 protein. The sample carries 580,000 or so distinct CDR3 sequences, approximately 37% recorded once. The material sequenced was peripheral blood or thyroid tissue (not recorded which). These TCRs come from an adult man with Graves' hyperthyroidism. The CDR3 runs from the conserved cysteine through the conserved F or W. Each record gives: D gene, J gene, clone size, V gene, CDR3 DNA, CDR3 protein. The D gene is left open where the match is weak. Clone size is not always given. Where it is, it says once, few, many or a class for expanded clones.

d_call: TRBD2; j_call: TRBJ2-2; clone_size: .; v_call: TRBV7-2; cdr3_nt: TGTGCCAGCAGCGCGGGACCCAGGGAGGGAGAGGAGCTGTTTTTT; cdr3_aa: CASSAGPREGEELFF
d_call: TRBD1; j_call: TRBJ2-7; clone_size: many; v_call: TRBV6-5; cdr3_nt: TGTGCCAGCAGACCGGGACAGGGGTACGAGCAGTACTTC; cdr3_aa: CASRPGQGYEQYF
d_call: .; j_call: TRBJ1-4; clone_size: few; v_call: TRBV7-9; cdr3_nt: TGTGCCAGCAGCACCGGACGGGGCGGAGTTGCCAATGAAAAACTGTTTTTT; cdr3_aa: CASSTGRGGVANEKLFF
d_call: .; j_call: TRBJ1-1; clone_size: .; v_call: TRBV19; cdr3_nt: TGTGCCAGTAGGGTGGGGGCGAGAACTGAAGCTTTCTTT; cdr3_aa: CASRVGARTEAFF
d_call: TRBD1; j_call: TRBJ1-2; clone_size: .; v_call: TRBV11-2; cdr3_nt: TGTGCCAGCAGCGAGGACGGGACAGGGTTTGGCTACACCTTC; cdr3_aa: CASSEDGTGFGYTF
d_call: TRBD2; j_call: TRBJ2-6; clone_size: many; v_call: TRBV7-3; cdr3_nt: TGTGCCAGCAGCTGGGGACTACAAGGTAGCTCTGGGGCCAACGTCCTGACTTTC; cdr3_aa: CASSWGLQGSSGANVLTF
d_call: TRBD1; j_call: TRBJ1-6; clone_size: .; v_call: TRBV10-3; cdr3_nt: TGTGCCATCAGCGACCAAACAGGGGCCTATAATTCACCCCTCCACTTT; cdr3_aa: CAISDQTGAYNSPLHF
d_call: TRBD2; j_call: TRBJ2-5; clone_size: many; v_call: TRBV28; cdr3_nt: TGTGCCAGCAGCCTGTCGGGGGGAGAGACCCAGTACTTC; cdr3_aa: CASSLSGGETQYF
d_call: TRBD1; j_call: TRBJ1-2; clone_size: many; v_call: TRBV20-1; cdr3_nt: TGCAGTGCTAGAGATCCGGGACAGGGGACTAACTATGGCTACACCTTC; cdr3_aa: CSARDPGQGTNYGYTF
d_call: .; j_call: TRBJ2-7; clone_size: many; v_call: TRBV7-2; cdr3_nt: TGTGCCAGCAGCTTTGCCACTGGAGGGACAGCGGGAACCTACGAGCAGTACTTC; cdr3_aa: CASSFATGGTAGTYEQYF
d_call: .; j_call: TRBJ1-1; clone_size: .; v_call: TRBV7-2; cdr3_nt: TGTGCCAGTTCTGAGACTAGGGGGTCTACGAACACTGAAGCTTTCTTT; cdr3_aa: CASSETRGSTNTEAFF
d_call: TRBD1; j_call: TRBJ1-2; clone_size: medium-sized; v_call: TRBV15; cdr3_nt: TGTGCCACCAGTCCCCGGGACAGAAACTATGGCTACACCTTC; cdr3_aa: CATSPRDRNYGYTF
d_call: .; j_call: TRBJ2-7; clone_size: .; v_call: TRBV20-1; cdr3_nt: TGCAGTGACGGAAGAAGGGCCGACGAGCAGTACTTC; cdr3_aa: CSDGRRADEQYF
d_call: .; j_call: TRBJ1-5; clone_size: .; v_call: TRBV6-5; cdr3_nt: TGTGCCAGCAGAGAGACGGGCGGGCATAGCAATCAGCCCCAGCATTTT; cdr3_aa: CASRETGGHSNQPQHF
d_call: .; j_call: TRBJ1-1; clone_size: .; v_call: TRBV12-3/TRBV12-4; cdr3_nt: TGTGCCAGCAGTTTAGATGGGGCCCCGGGAGCTTTCTTT; cdr3_aa: CASSLDGAPGAFF
d_call: .; j_call: TRBJ1-2; clone_size: .; v_call: TRBV10-3; cdr3_nt: TGTGCCATCAGTGGCCCGGGGGATTACTATGGCTACACCTTC; cdr3_aa: CAISGPGDYYGYTF
d_call: TRBD1; j_call: TRBJ2-1; clone_size: few; v_call: TRBV20-1; cdr3_nt: TGCAGTGCGAGGGCAATGCGACAGGGCGATGAGCAGTTCTTC; cdr3_aa: CSARAMRQGDEQFF
d_call: .; j_call: TRBJ1-4; clone_size: many; v_call: TRBV6-6; cdr3_nt: TGTGCCAGCAGCTTTATTCCGGGACATTCGTATGAAAAACTGTTTTTT; cdr3_aa: CASSFIPGHSYEKLFF
d_call: TRBD2; j_call: TRBJ2-3; clone_size: .; v_call: TRBV5-1; cdr3_nt: TGCGCCAGCAGCCTTCAAGCCGGGAGGCGCACAGATACGCAGTATTTT; cdr3_aa: CASSLQAGRRTDTQYF
d_call: .; j_call: TRBJ1-1; clone_size: many; v_call: TRBV5-8; cdr3_nt: TGTGCCAGCAGCCCTTACAGAGCCGCTGTGAACACTGAAGCTTTCTTT; cdr3_aa: CASSPYRAAVNTEAFF
d_call: TRBD1; j_call: TRBJ2-2; clone_size: many; v_call: TRBV7-2; cdr3_nt: TGTGCCAGCACCGGACAGGGAACGAGTGGCACCGGGGAGCTGTTTTTT; cdr3_aa: CASTGQGTSGTGELFF
d_call: .; j_call: TRBJ2-5; clone_size: .; v_call: TRBV20-1; cdr3_nt: TGCAGTGCCGGGGGCCACCCAAGAGAGACCCAGTACTTC; cdr3_aa: CSAGGHPRETQYF
d_call: .; j_call: TRBJ2-7; clone_size: many; v_call: TRBV29-1; cdr3_nt: TGCAGCGCCCTGACAGGACTCTCCTACGAGCAGTACTTC; cdr3_aa: CSALTGLSYEQYF
d_call: TRBD1; j_call: TRBJ2-7; clone_size: many; v_call: TRBV5-4; cdr3_nt: TGTGCCAGCAGCAAGGGACAGGAGAGGGACGAGCAGTACTTC; cdr3_aa: CASSKGQERDEQYF
d_call: .; j_call: TRBJ2-5; clone_size: many; v_call: TRBV20-1; cdr3_nt: TGCAGTGCTAGAGATTCAACGGACCACCAAGAGACCCAGTACTTC; cdr3_aa: CSARDSTDHQETQYF
d_call: TRBD1; j_call: TRBJ1-5; clone_size: many; v_call: TRBV12-3/TRBV12-4; cdr3_nt: TGTGCCAGCAGACAGCAGGGGGCTAATCAGCCCCAGCATTTT; cdr3_aa: CASRQQGANQPQHF
d_call: .; j_call: TRBJ1-1; clone_size: few; v_call: TRBV12-3/TRBV12-4; cdr3_nt: TGTGCTAGTGCCTTAAACACTGAAGCTTTCTTT; cdr3_aa: CASALNTEAFF
d_call: TRBD2; j_call: TRBJ2-2; clone_size: many; v_call: TRBV7-9; cdr3_nt: TGTGCCAGCAGCCCCGGGACTAGCCCCACCGGGGAGCTGTTTTTT; cdr3_aa: CASSPGTSPTGELFF
d_call: .; j_call: TRBJ1-6; clone_size: once; v_call: TRBV19; cdr3_nt: TGTGCTCTCGGCGATGGGTCACCCCTCCACTTT; cdr3_aa: CALGDGSPLHF
d_call: .; j_call: TRBJ2-7; clone_size: .; v_call: TRBV4-1; cdr3_nt: TGCGCCAGCAGCCAAGTGGATATCGGGTTCTCCTCCTACGAGCAGTACTTC; cdr3_aa: CASSQVDIGFSSYEQYF
d_call: .; j_call: TRBJ1-5; clone_size: few; v_call: TRBV6-6; cdr3_nt: TGTGCCAGCAGTACTTGGACAGAAGGGTTGAGTCAGCCCCAGCATTTT; cdr3_aa: CASSTWTEGLSQPQHF
d_call: TRBD2; j_call: TRBJ2-7; clone_size: once; v_call: TRBV29-1; cdr3_nt: TGCAGCGTTGCGCGGGGGGCGGCCGAGCAGTACTTC; cdr3_aa: CSVARGAAEQYF
d_call: TRBD1; j_call: TRBJ1-1; clone_size: .; v_call: TRBV6-9; cdr3_nt: TGTGCCAGCAGTTTACAGGGGGAAACTGAAGCTTTCTTT; cdr3_aa: CASSLQGETEAFF
d_call: TRBD2; j_call: TRBJ2-1; clone_size: once; v_call: TRBV7-9; cdr3_nt: TGTGCCAGCAGCTTAGGGGGCCTAGCGGTCAATGAGCAGTTCTTC; cdr3_aa: CASSLGGLAVNEQFF
d_call: .; j_call: TRBJ2-3; clone_size: many; v_call: TRBV10-3; cdr3_nt: TGTGCCATGAGGGAGGCTAGTGTAGCAGATACGCAGTATTTT; cdr3_aa: CAMREASVADTQYF
d_call: TRBD2; j_call: TRBJ2-7; clone_size: .; v_call: TRBV12-3/TRBV12-4; cdr3_nt: TGTGCCAGCAGATCCTTAGCGGGGGCCTACGAGCAGTACTTC; cdr3_aa: CASRSLAGAYEQYF
d_call: TRBD1; j_call: TRBJ1-1; clone_size: .; v_call: TRBV12-3/TRBV12-4; cdr3_nt: TGTGCCAGCAGTCCGACAGGGGCTCGGAGCGCTGAAGCTTTCTTT; cdr3_aa: CASSPTGARSAEAFF
d_call: .; j_call: TRBJ1-1; clone_size: many; v_call: TRBV12-3/TRBV12-4; cdr3_nt: TGTGCCAACACCCAGTGGGGTCGTGACACTGAAGCTTTCTTT; cdr3_aa: CANTQWGRDTEAFF
d_call: TRBD2; j_call: TRBJ2-1; clone_size: .; v_call: TRBV20-1; cdr3_nt: TGCAGTGCATCTCCGGGACTAGCGGGAGTAGGTGAGCAGTTCTTC; cdr3_aa: CSASPGLAGVGEQFF
d_call: .; j_call: TRBJ1-2; clone_size: many; v_call: TRBV6-1; cdr3_nt: TGTGCCAGCAGTGAACCCCCAGGGAAGGGGGGCTACACCTTC; cdr3_aa: CASSEPPGKGGYTF
d_call: .; j_call: TRBJ1-2; clone_size: many; v_call: TRBV3-1; cdr3_nt: TGTGCCAGCAGCCCCCCGACGCTGGACTATGGCTACACCTTC; cdr3_aa: CASSPPTLDYGYTF
d_call: .; j_call: TRBJ2-3; clone_size: few; v_call: TRBV2; cdr3_nt: TGTGCCAGCAGTGAGAGGCTAGTTAGCACAGATACGCAGTATTTT; cdr3_aa: CASSERLVSTDTQYF
d_call: TRBD1; j_call: TRBJ2-6; clone_size: many; v_call: TRBV5-6; cdr3_nt: TGTGCCAGCAGCTTGGGAAGGACAGGGAGAGCTGGGGCCAACGTCCTGACTTTC; cdr3_aa: CASSLGRTGRAGANVLTF
d_call: .; j_call: TRBJ1-1; clone_size: many; v_call: TRBV10-3; cdr3_nt: TGTGCCATCAGTCCCGGGACTGAAGCTTTCTTT; cdr3_aa: CAISPGTEAFF
d_call: .; j_call: TRBJ2-5; clone_size: many; v_call: TRBV9; cdr3_nt: TGTGCCAGCAGCGTAGCCCCCTCCCAAGAGACCCAGTACTTC; cdr3_aa: CASSVAPSQETQYF
d_call: .; j_call: TRBJ2-1; clone_size: once; v_call: TRBV19; cdr3_nt: TGTGCCAGTAGTCCCACAGGGTACAATGAGCAGTTCTTC; cdr3_aa: CASSPTGYNEQFF
d_call: TRBD1; j_call: TRBJ2-7; clone_size: .; v_call: TRBV7-8; cdr3_nt: TGTGCCAGCAACACCGGGACAGGGGCGCACGAGCAGTACTTC; cdr3_aa: CASNTGTGAHEQYF
d_call: .; j_call: TRBJ1-1; clone_size: few; v_call: TRBV9; cdr3_nt: TGTGCCAGCAGTTACAAAGGGGTTAGCACTGAAGCTTTCTTT; cdr3_aa: CASSYKGVSTEAFF
d_call: .; j_call: TRBJ2-2; clone_size: many; v_call: TRBV2; cdr3_nt: TGTGCCAGCAGTGAAGGTGGGGGGGAGCTGTTTTTT; cdr3_aa: CASSEGGGELFF
d_call: .; j_call: TRBJ1-4; clone_size: many; v_call: TRBV11-2; cdr3_nt: TGTGCCAGCAGCTATACAGGGTCTCATAATGAAAAACTGTTTTTT; cdr3_aa: CASSYTGSHNEKLFF
d_call: TRBD2; j_call: TRBJ2-1; clone_size: once; v_call: TRBV7-9; cdr3_nt: TGTGCCAGCAGCTCCCAAGCGGGGGGTCGACACAATGAGCAGTTCTTC; cdr3_aa: CASSSQAGGRHNEQFF
d_call: TRBD2; j_call: TRBJ2-7; clone_size: many; v_call: TRBV7-6; cdr3_nt: TGTGCCAGCAGCCCCCGACTAGCGGGGGTCGACGAGCAGTACTTC; cdr3_aa: CASSPRLAGVDEQYF